This T cell receptor beta chain was identified during a study of CD8+ T cells in alopecia areata. Study-wide context: After 6 to 18 months of tofacitinib, follow-up continued 6 months off drug.

Treatment reported: oral pan-JAK inhibitor, 5-10 mg twice daily. Alopecia areata patients gave lesional scalp punch biopsies and peripheral blood samples. The study's findings and limits: The study found tofacitinib significantly decreased scalp clonality and expanded CD8+ clones among the top 100. Scalp sequencing captures resident alphabeta T cells of normal skin too.

Isolated RNA was reverse transcribed into cDNA used as the sequencing template. Measured with immunoSEQ multiplex PCR; TCRdb has only the in-frame clones, and not every one. Seen here are over 150,000 clones, about three fifths observed once, and the top ten hold approximately 3.5%. The table lists this clone with a few counts. Its antigen is unknown. The CDR3 covers 12 residues. V was shortened by 2 bases and J by 6 bases, with 7 bases between the two germline ends. Germline V gene sequence: CDR1 MGHDK, CDR2 SYGVNS. This clonotype was sampled from a human donor with alopecia areata. This material consisted of CD4+ T cells sorted from blood, taken at week 4, from a patient treated with tofacitinib. The chain recombines TRBV25-1 with TRBJ1-2, with D tentatively TRBD1 (5 bases). The CDR3 reads CASSEQGNGYTF. In nucleotides, the CDR3 is TGTGCCAGCAGTGAACAGGGTAATGGCTACACCTTC.